The 30 T cell receptor beta chains reported below all come from one sample, sequenced in a study of blood T cell repertoires in COVID-19. Repertoires were generated with immunoSEQ multiplex PCR, while TCRdb's copy carries only in-frame clones and drops some. The sample carries more than 110,000 clones, roughly 85% recorded once. The sample consisted of PBMCs or T cells enriched from blood (not recorded which). The receptors originated from a middle-aged man who had recovered from COVID-19.

The gene calls are TRBV6-5 and TRBJ2-1; the D gene is possibly TRBD2 (5 bases). CDR1 MNHEY and CDR2 SVGAGI come from the germline V gene. Trimming pared 6 bases from V and 4 bases from J, leaving 13 bases between. CDR3 length: 14 amino acids. The CDR3 coding sequence is TGTGCCAGCAGGTCTCCCGTAGCGTACAATGAGCAGTTCTTC. The encoded protein is CASRSPVAYNEQFF.

This clone was detected only once. The chain recombines TRBV4-1 with TRBJ2-7; possibly TRBD1 for D (6 bases). CDR3 size: 15 residues. Looked up from germline, CDR1 is MGHRA and CDR2 is YSYEKL. Between the trimmed V and J ends, which lost 1 base and 2 bases, there was a span of 12 bases. CDR3 amino acids: CASSQAGHSAYEQYF. The CDR3 DNA reads as TGCGCCAGCAGCCAAGCGGGACATTCAGCCTACGAGCAGTACTTC.

V gene TRBV15 combines with J gene TRBJ1-3; perhaps TRBD1 as D (5 bases). CDR3 length: 13 amino acids. CDR1 is LNHNV and CDR2 is YYDKDF in the germline V gene (reference sequence). V was pared by 3 bases and J by 4 bases, with 7 bases between. The CDR3 nucleotides read TGTGCCACCAGCAGGGGGCACGGAAACACCATATATTTT. This codes for CATSRGHGNTIYF.

In DNA form, the CDR3 reads TGTGCCAGCAGCTTAGCGGGGACTACGCCCCTCCACTTT. Protein: CASSLAGTTPLHF. The chain uses TRBV7-9 and TRBJ1-6; tentative D call: TRBD1 (5 bases). The CDR3 has 13 residues. The germline V gene has CDR1 SEHNR and CDR2 FQNEAQ (reference sequence). V lost 0 bases and J 13 bases, leaving 10 bases between the germline ends.

This chain connects TRBV5-1 to TRBJ2-5; 9 nucleotides line up with TRBD2. CDR1 is SGHRS and CDR2 is YFSETQ in the germline V gene. CDR3 size: 16 residues. The V and J ends lost 2 bases and 3 bases, in that order; junction bases with no gene match: 8. The CDR3 region is CASSFRAGGGKETQYF. The CDR3 nucleotides read TGCGCCAGCAGCTTTCGAGCGGGAGGTGGGAAAGAGACCCAGTACTTC.

This clone was observed a few times. The chain joins TRBV3-1 (or the pseudogene TRBV3-2) to TRBJ1-4, with 7 bases that match TRBD1. The CDR3 runs 15 residues. Trimming removed 4 bases from V and 8 bases from J; junction bases left unmatched: 10. CDR1 is LGHDT, CDR2 YNNKEL, per germline (reference sequence). This chain's CDR3 is CASSRGATGSEKLFF. The CDR3 bases are TGTGCCAGCAGCCGCGGTGCGACAGGGAGCGAAAAACTGTTTTTT.

The chain recombines TRBV29-1 with TRBJ1-2, with 7 nucleotides matching TRBD1. This CDR3 comprises 17 residues. Germline trimming cut 2 bases from V and 3 bases from J; bases unmatched to any gene: 15. Germline V lookup: CDR1 SQVTM, CDR2 ANQGSEA. The CDR3 DNA follows: TGCAGCGTTGAACGGGTACCGACAGGGAAGGTTGACTATGGCTACACCTTC. This translates into CSVERVPTGKVDYGYTF.

A single count supports this clone. CDR3 protein: CASFANSGNTIYF. Here the CDR3 DNA reads TGTGCCAGCTTTGCGAACTCTGGAAACACCATATATTTT. This rearrangement joins TRBV12-3 or TRBV12-4 to TRBJ1-3; D uncertain. The CDR3 runs to 13 residues. Trimming took 8 bases from V and 0 from J, leaving 8 bases between them.

This clone was observed a single time. The genes are TRBV3-1 (or the pseudogene TRBV3-2) and TRBJ1-2; 7 positions agree with TRBD1. The CDR3 loop spans 13 amino acids. Germline CDR1 and CDR2: LGHDT and YNNKEL (reference sequence). Germline trimming cut 6 bases from V and 9 bases from J; bases unmatched to any gene: 10. Here the CDR3 reads CASSSTGVGRYTF. The CDR3 region has the DNA TGTGCCAGCAGTTCCACAGGGGTAGGTCGCTACACCTTC.

V and J are TRBV19 and TRBJ1-5; 7 bases align to TRBD1. Germline CDR1 LNHDA, CDR2 SQIVND (reference sequence). The CDR3 is 17 amino acids. The trim removed 6 bases at V and 0 bases at J, leaving 11 bases unmatched. CDR3 DNA sequence: TGTGCCAGTAGACCTGATGGGACAGTTTATAGCAATCAGCCCCAGCATTTT. This gives the protein CASRPDGTVYSNQPQHF.

V is TRBV10-3 and J is TRBJ2-1, with 7 bases that match TRBD1. The CDR3 is made up of 13 amino acids. Trimming took 4 bases from V and 7 from J; bases not matched to a gene: 4. Germline lookup yields CDR1 ENHRY and CDR2 SYGVKD. CDR3 bases: TGTGCCATCAGTGGGGTACAGGGGAATGAGCAGTTCTTC. Its translation is CAISGVQGNEQFF.

The chain has TRBV7-3 and TRBJ2-5; 7 bases align to TRBD1. The CDR3 contains 14 residues. The trim removed 5 bases at V and 4 bases at J, leaving 7 bases unmatched. Germline V gene sequence: CDR1 SGHTA, CDR2 FQGTGA. DNA for the CDR3: TGTGCCAGCAGCGCAAACACAGGGGTAGAGACCCAGTACTTC. It codes for CASSANTGVETQYF. The whole variable domain, remainder taken from reference TRBV7-3 and TRBJ2-5, is GAGVSQTPSNKVTEKGKYVELRCDPISGHTALYWYRQSLGQGPEFLIYFQGTGAADDSGLPNDRFFAVRPEGSVSTLKIQRTERGDSAVYLCASSANTGVETQYFGPGTRLLVL.

The rearrangement uses TRBV28 and TRBJ2-4, with a possible D match to TRBD1 (6 bases). V lost 2 bases and J lost 3, with 14 bases in between. Germline CDR1 MDHEN, CDR2 SYDVKM. The CDR3 runs to 16 residues. CDR3: CASSLLSTGRKNIQYF. The CDR3 coding sequence is TGTGCCAGCAGTTTACTTTCTACAGGGCGCAAAAACATTCAGTACTTC.

The CDR3 spells CAWSAGTGIYEQYF. CDR3 sequence (DNA): TGTGCCTGGAGTGCCGGGACAGGGATCTACGAGCAGTACTTC. The V gene is TRBV30, the J gene TRBJ2-7; 9 positions agree with TRBD1. V gave up 1 base and J gave up 3 bases; unmatched junction bases: 4. Looked up from germline, CDR1 is GTSNPN and CDR2 is SVGIG (reference sequence). This CDR3 is 14 amino acids long.

Regarding this clone: Other DNA sequences within the sample encode an identical CDR3. The genes are TRBV5-1 and TRBJ2-5; TRBD1 aligns across 9 bases. CDR1 and CDR2 (germline): SGHRS, YFSETQ. The CDR3 is made up of 14 amino acids. V gave up 4 bases and J gave up 4 bases; unmatched junction bases: 5. Here the CDR3 reads CASSTDRGGETQYF. Here the CDR3 DNA reads TGCGCCAGCAGCACGGACAGGGGCGGAGAGACCCAGTACTTC.

The V call is TRBV11-2, the J call TRBJ2-1, with 7 bases that match TRBD1. The CDR3 covers 15 residues. The germline CDR1 and CDR2 sequences are SGHAT and FQNNGV. The V and J ends lost 5 bases and 3 bases, in that order; junction bases with no gene match: 7. This chain's CDR3 is CASSPRTGNYNEQFF. The CDR3 DNA sequence: TGTGCCAGCAGCCCACGGACAGGTAACTACAATGAGCAGTTCTTC. The complete variable domain, with remaining parts taken from reference TRBV11-2 and TRBJ2-1, reads EAGVAQSPRYKIIEKRQSVAFWCNPISGHATLYWYQQILGQGPKLLIQFQNNGVVDDSQLPKDRFSAERLKGVDSTLKIQPAKLEDSAVYLCASSPRTGNYNEQFFGPGTRLTVL.

This rearrangement joins TRBV28 to TRBJ1-5; 9 bases align to TRBD1. Per the germline V gene, CDR1 is MDHEN and CDR2 is SYDVKM. The CDR3 runs to 14 residues. V dropped 7 bases and J dropped 7; count of bases not matched to a gene: 8. CDR3: CASNPGQGWQPQHF. DNA for the CDR3: TGTGCCAGCAACCCGGGACAGGGATGGCAGCCCCAGCATTTT.

V gene TRBV7-2 combines with J gene TRBJ1-1; TRBD1 aligns across 8 bases. This CDR3 comprises 13 residues. The germline V gene encodes CDR1 SGHTA and CDR2 FQGNSA. V dropped 5 bases and J dropped 3; count of bases not matched to a gene: 2. CDR3 sequence (DNA): TGTGCCAGCAGCATACAGGGGGACACTGAAGCTTTCTTT. Protein sequence: CASSIQGDTEAFF.

The chain employs TRBV30 and TRBJ1-3; D is perhaps TRBD1 (6 bases). Germline V gene data show CDR1 as GTSNPN and CDR2 as SVGIG (reference sequence). Trimming removed 0 bases at V and 7 bases at J, with 13 bases between. The CDR3 has 14 amino acids. The CDR3 sequence: CAWSVTGPWNTIYF. CDR3 DNA: TGTGCCTGGAGTGTAACAGGGCCGTGGAACACCATATATTTT.

The chain links TRBV28 to TRBJ1-3; 7 bases are shared with TRBD1. Germline V gene lookup returns CDR1 MDHEN and CDR2 SYDVKM. This CDR3 contains 14 residues. V trimming: 7 bases; J trimming: 5 bases; junction bases outside the gene matches: 8. CDR3 in DNA: TGTGCCAGCACCCCTGACAGGGTTCGAAACACCATATATTTT. Translating it yields CASTPDRVRNTIYF. Full variable domain (remainder filled in from reference TRBV28 and TRBJ1-3): DVKVTQSSRYLVKRTGEKVFLECVQDMDHENMFWYRQDPGLGLRLIYFSYDVKMKEKGDIPEGYSVSREKKERFSLILESASTNQTSMYLCASTPDRVRNTIYFGEGSWLTVV.

The chain links TRBV18 to TRBJ2-1; D is perhaps TRBD2 (6 bases). V lost 2 bases to trimming and J lost 4 bases, with 12 bases between them. This CDR3 has 15 amino acids. From germline, CDR1 is KGHSH and CDR2 LQKENI. The CDR3 nucleotides are TGTGCCAGCTCACCAATTTGGGGGGAGTACAATGAGCAGTTCTTC. It is translated as CASSPIWGEYNEQFF.

The V call is TRBV4-3, the J call TRBJ1-3, with D uncertain. CDR1 and CDR2 from the germline V gene are LGHNA and YSLEER. Trimming pared 0 bases from V and 0 bases from J, leaving 6 bases between. There are 15 residues in the CDR3. The CDR3 region is CASSQDRYSGNTIYF. The CDR3 region has the DNA TGCGCCAGCAGCCAAGACAGGTACTCTGGAAACACCATATATTTT.

The rearrangement uses TRBV21-1 and TRBJ1-1; the DNA was not used to check the table's D call, TRBD1. TRBV21-1 is an annotated pseudogene. CDR3 length equals 15 residues. The CDR3 sequence is CAISPDRDKNTEAFF. DNA for the CDR3: TGTGCCATATCCCCCGACCGGGACAAGAACACTGAAGCTTTCTTT.

This chain links TRBV28 with TRBJ1-5; D possibly corresponds to TRBD1 (6 bases). The CDR3 length is 13 residues. Germline lookup yields CDR1 MDHEN and CDR2 SYDVKM. Trimming removed 3 bases at V and 7 bases at J, with 10 bases between. The CDR3 nucleotides are TGTGCCAGCAGTTTCAGGGGCGAGCAGCCCCAGCATTTT. This translates into CASSFRGEQPQHF. The variable domain in full, completed from reference TRBV28 and TRBJ1-5, reads DVKVTQSSRYLVKRTGEKVFLECVQDMDHENMFWYRQDPGLGLRLIYFSYDVKMKEKGDIPEGYSVSREKKERFSLILESASTNQTSMYLCASSFRGEQPQHFGDGTRLSIL.

This sequence joins TRBV27 and TRBJ1-6; 7 nucleotides match TRBD1. The CDR3 length is 14 residues. The J segment lost 10 bases and the V segment lost 6 bases, leaving 9 bases of the junction unmatched. From germline, CDR1 is MNHEY and CDR2 SMNVEV (reference sequence). CDR3 region: CASSLDRARSPLHF. The DNA of the CDR3 is TGTGCCAGCAGCCTCGACAGGGCCCGATCACCCCTCCACTTT.

V and J are TRBV30 and TRBJ1-5, with TRBD1 matching 10 bases. The germline V gene has CDR1 GTSNPN and CDR2 SVGIG (reference sequence). Germline trimming cut 6 bases from V and 6 bases from J; bases unmatched to any gene: 11. The CDR3 spans 15 residues. This CDR3 reads CACTTGTGVTQPQHF. CDR3 bases: TGTGCCTGCACGACCGGGACAGGGGTGACTCAGCCCCAGCATTTT.

Points on this clone: This sample also contains other DNA sequences that code for the same CDR3. The J gene is TRBJ1-1, the V gene TRBV9, with D maybe TRBD1 (6 bases). Trimming removed 2 bases at V and 1 base at J, with 9 bases between. The CDR3 length is 14 residues. Germline lookup yields CDR1 SGDLS and CDR2 YYNGEE. CDR3 DNA: TGTGCCAGCAGCGTTGACAGGTGGAACACTGAAGCTTTCTTT. Translated, it gives CASSVDRWNTEAFF.

This chain connects TRBV5-1 to TRBJ1-2; TRBD1 matches 9 bases. Germline-derived CDR1 and CDR2 are SGHRS and YFSETQ. The CDR3 sequence is 15 residues long. V dropped 3 bases and J dropped 4; count of bases not matched to a gene: 7. CDR3 sequence reads: CASSSETGGGYGYTF. CDR3 in DNA: TGCGCCAGCAGCTCAGAAACAGGGGGCGGCTATGGCTACACCTTC.

The rearrangement links TRBV27 to TRBJ1-5; 7 nucleotides match TRBD1. CDR1 MNHEY and CDR2 SMNVEV come from the germline V gene (reference sequence). V lost 3 bases and J lost 4; bases outside the gene matches: 3. CDR3 length: 14 amino acids. The CDR3 here is CASSLTGPNQPQHF. CDR3 nucleotide sequence: TGTGCCAGCAGTTTGACAGGGCCAAATCAGCCCCAGCATTTT.

This sequence joins TRBV6-9 and TRBJ2-7; perhaps TRBD1 as D (6 bases). CDR1 and CDR2 from the germline V gene are MNHGY and SVAAGI. CDR3 length: 15 residues. V was clipped by 4 bases and J by 3 bases, with 16 bases between them. This chain's CDR3 is CASSSNREGYYEQYF. The CDR3 DNA is TGTGCCAGCAGTTCAAACAGGGAAGGGTACTACGAGCAGTACTTC.